This T cell receptor (beta chain) was obtained from a study of T cell repertoires in cytomegalovirus infection. Study in general: Public TCR beta signature analysis indicated the presence of both CMV infection and matching HLA type.

MiXCR was run by TCRdb on the reads, yielding one entry per CDR3 protein. The sample shows fewer than 400,000 distinct CDR3 sequences, 15% to 20% of them seen only once. This CDR3 has 16 residues. Per germline, CDR1 SGHNT and CDR2 YENEEA. V was pared by 5 bases and J by 7 bases, with 14 bases of the junction left unmatched. The V gene is TRBV11-3, the J gene TRBJ2-7; 10 nucleotides align to TRBD2. The receptor was derived from a human donor in good health (CMV status not recorded). Some clones in this sample may be carry-over from other donors' samples. The sequenced material came from PBMCs. This CDR3 reads CASSPGLARSFEEQYF. CDR3 nucleotides: TGTGCCAGCAGCCCGGGACTAGCGAGATCGTTTGAAGAGCAGTACTTC.